Described below is a single T cell receptor (beta chain) sequence and its context. Its target is unknown. The germline CDR1 and CDR2 sequences are SNHLY and FYNNEI. V was shortened by 8 bases and J by 0 bases, with 11 bases between the two germline ends. This CDR3 contains 14 residues. A second PCR, run for roughly 7 to 11 cycles, used a sample-barcoded 5' primer plus a J-beta primer mix. TCRdb reprocessed the 5' RACE reads via MiXCR and lists one record per CDR3 protein. The sample lists about 1.4 million distinct CDR3 sequences, around 59% occurring once. The data were obtained in a study of blood T cells in healthy people across ages. Study in general: Capturing about one barcoded beta molecule per two T cells was achieved by template switching.

Study-level results: Older age went with lower TCR beta diversity per million T cells, in a roughly linear way. Compared with aged donors, long-lived donors showed fewer expanded clones, suggesting selection.

The sequencing sample was made of blood. The chain recombines TRBV2 with TRBJ1-5; D is uncertain. The sequence derives from a man between 18 and 29 years old in good health. The CDR3, as DNA: TGTGCCAGCGGCGGACTGGATAGCAATCAGCCCCAGCATTTT. Its translation is CASGGLDSNQPQHF.